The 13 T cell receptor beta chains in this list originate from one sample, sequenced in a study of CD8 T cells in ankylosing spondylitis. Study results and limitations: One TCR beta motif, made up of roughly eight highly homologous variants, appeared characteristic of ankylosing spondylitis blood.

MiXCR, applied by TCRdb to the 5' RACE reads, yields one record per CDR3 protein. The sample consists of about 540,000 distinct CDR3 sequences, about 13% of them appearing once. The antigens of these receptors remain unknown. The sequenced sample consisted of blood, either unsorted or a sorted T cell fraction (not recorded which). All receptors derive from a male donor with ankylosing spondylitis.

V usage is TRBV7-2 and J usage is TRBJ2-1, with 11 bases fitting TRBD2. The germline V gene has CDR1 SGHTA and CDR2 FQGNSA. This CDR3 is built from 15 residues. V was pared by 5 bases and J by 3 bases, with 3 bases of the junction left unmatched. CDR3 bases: TGTGCCAGCAGCCAGACTAGCGGGATCTACAATGAGCAGTTCTTC. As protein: CASSQTSGIYNEQFF.

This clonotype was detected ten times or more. DNA of the CDR3: TGTGCCAGCAGCCCCCGGAGCCCAACTAATGAAAAACTGTTTTTT. The encoded protein is CASSPRSPTNEKLFF. The genes are TRBV7-2 and TRBJ1-4; no clear D gene. The CDR3 covers 15 residues. Germline CDR1 SGHTA, CDR2 FQGNSA. V was clipped by 5 bases and J by 0 bases, with 10 bases between them.

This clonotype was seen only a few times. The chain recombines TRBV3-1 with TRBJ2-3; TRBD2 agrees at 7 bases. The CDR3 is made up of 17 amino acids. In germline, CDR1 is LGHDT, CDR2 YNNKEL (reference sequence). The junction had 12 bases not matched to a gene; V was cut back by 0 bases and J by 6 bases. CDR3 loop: CASSQDALAVGGDTQYF. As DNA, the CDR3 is TGTGCCAGCAGCCAAGATGCCCTAGCGGTCGGTGGGGATACGCAGTATTTT.

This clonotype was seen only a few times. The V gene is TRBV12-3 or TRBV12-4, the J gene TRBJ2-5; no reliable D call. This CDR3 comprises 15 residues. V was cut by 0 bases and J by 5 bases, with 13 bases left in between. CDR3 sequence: CASSLAHGGPETQYF. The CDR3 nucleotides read TGTGCCAGCAGTTTAGCGCATGGCGGCCCGGAGACCCAGTACTTC.

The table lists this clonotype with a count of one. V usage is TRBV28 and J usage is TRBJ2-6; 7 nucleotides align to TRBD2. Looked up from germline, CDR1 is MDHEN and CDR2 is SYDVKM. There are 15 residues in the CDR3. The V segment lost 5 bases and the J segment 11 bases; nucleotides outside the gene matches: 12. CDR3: CASSPGGGLGDVLTF. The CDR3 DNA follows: TGTGCCAGCAGTCCCGGGGGAGGGCTGGGGGACGTCCTGACTTTC.

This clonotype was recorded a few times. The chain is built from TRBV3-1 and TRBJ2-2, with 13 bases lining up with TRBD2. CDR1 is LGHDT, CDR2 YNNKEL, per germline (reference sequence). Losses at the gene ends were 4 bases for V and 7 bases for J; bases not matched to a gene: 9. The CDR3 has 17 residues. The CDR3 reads CASSPRTSGSFFGELFF. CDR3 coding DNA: TGTGCCAGCAGCCCCCGGACTAGCGGGAGTTTTTTCGGGGAGCTGTTTTTT.

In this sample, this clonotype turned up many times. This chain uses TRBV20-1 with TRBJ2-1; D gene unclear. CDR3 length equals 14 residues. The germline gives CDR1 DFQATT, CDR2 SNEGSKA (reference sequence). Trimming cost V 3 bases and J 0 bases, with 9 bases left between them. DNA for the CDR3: TGCAGTGCTAGTCCAGCGAGCTCCTACAATGAGCAGTTCTTC. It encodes CSASPASSYNEQFF.

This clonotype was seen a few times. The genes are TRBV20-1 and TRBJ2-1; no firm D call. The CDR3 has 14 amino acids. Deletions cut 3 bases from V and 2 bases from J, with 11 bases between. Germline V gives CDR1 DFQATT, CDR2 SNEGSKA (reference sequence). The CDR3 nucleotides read TGCAGTGCTAGCCGGACGGCCGCCTACAATGAGCAGTTCTTC. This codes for CSASRTAAYNEQFF.

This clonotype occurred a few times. The CDR3 loop is CAVRGRENFDEQYF. CDR3 nucleotides: TGTGCGGTAAGGGGAAGGGAAAACTTCGACGAGCAGTACTTC. The gene calls are TRBV7-9 and TRBJ2-7, with D tentatively TRBD1 (5 bases). The germline V gene has CDR1 SEHNR and CDR2 FQNEAQ (reference sequence). CDR3 length equals 14 residues.

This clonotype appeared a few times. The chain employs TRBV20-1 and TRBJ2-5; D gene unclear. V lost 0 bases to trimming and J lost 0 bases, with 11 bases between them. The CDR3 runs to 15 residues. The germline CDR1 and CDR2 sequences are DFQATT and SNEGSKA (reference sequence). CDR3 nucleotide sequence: TGCAGTGCTAGAGATCTCCTACGGGACCAAGAGACCCAGTACTTC. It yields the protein CSARDLLRDQETQYF.

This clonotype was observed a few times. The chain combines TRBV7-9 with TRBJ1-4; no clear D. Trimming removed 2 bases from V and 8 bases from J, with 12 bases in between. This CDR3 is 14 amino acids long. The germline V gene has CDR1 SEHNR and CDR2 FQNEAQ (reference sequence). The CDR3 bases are TGTGCCAGCAGCTTACTGATCGAAGGGGAAAAACTGTTTTTT. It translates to CASSLLIEGEKLFF.

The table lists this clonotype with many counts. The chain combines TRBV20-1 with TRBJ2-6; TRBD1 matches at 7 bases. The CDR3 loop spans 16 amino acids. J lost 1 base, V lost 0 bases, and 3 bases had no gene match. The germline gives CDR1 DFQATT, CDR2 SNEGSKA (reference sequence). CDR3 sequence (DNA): TGCAGTGCTAGAGATCCGGACAGGTCTGGGGCCAACGTCCTGACTTTC. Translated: CSARDPDRSGANVLTF.

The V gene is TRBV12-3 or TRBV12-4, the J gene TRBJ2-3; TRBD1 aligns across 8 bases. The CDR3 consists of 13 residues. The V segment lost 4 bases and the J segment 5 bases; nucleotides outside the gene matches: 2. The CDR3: CASSWGTGDTQYF. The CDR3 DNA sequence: TGTGCCAGCAGTTGGGGGACAGGAGATACGCAGTATTTT.